Below, one T cell receptor (beta chain) is given with its context. Its antigen is not identified. V lost 0 bases and J 4 bases, leaving 13 bases between the germline ends. The CDR3 is 15 amino acids. Germline V gene data show CDR1 as SQVTM and CDR2 as ANQGSEA. This sample is drawn from a study of T cell responses to AZD1222 COVID-19 vaccine. Regarding the study as a whole: Spike regions recognized by vaccine-associated CD4 TCRs spanned the protein, led by 160-218 and 743-854. In a largely white British group with more females than males, clonal diversity was possibly underestimated.

Repertoires were generated with immunoSEQ multiplex PCR, while TCRdb's copy carries only in-frame clones and drops some. The sample consists of 160,000 or so clones, around 90% of them appearing once. This clonotype originated in an adult in good health. The V call is TRBV29-1, the J call TRBJ1-3; D unresolved. Material: peripheral blood, obtained on day 0 of AZD1222 vaccination. The CDR3 bases are TGCAGCGTTGAAGAAGGCCAGTTACTCGGAAACACCATATATTTT. Residues: CSVEEGQLLGNTIYF.